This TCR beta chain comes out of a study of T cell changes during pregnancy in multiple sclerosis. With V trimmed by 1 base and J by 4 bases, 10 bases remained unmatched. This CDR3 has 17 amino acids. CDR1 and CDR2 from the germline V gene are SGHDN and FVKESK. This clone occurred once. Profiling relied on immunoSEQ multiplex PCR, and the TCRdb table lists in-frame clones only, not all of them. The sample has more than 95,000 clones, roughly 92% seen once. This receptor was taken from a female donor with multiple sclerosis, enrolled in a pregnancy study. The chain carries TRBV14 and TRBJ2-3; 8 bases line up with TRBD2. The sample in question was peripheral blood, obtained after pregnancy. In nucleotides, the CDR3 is TGTGCCAGCAGCCAAGTTAGCGGGGTCCTTCTCTCAGATACGCAGTATTTT. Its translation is CASSQVSGVLLSDTQYF. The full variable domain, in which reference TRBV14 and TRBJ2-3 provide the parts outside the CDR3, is EAGVTQFPSHSVIEKGQTVTLRCDPISGHDNLYWYRRVMGKEIKFLLHFVKESKQDESGMPNNRFLAERTGGTYSTLKVQPAELEDSGVYFCASSQVSGVLLSDTQYFGPGTRLTVL.